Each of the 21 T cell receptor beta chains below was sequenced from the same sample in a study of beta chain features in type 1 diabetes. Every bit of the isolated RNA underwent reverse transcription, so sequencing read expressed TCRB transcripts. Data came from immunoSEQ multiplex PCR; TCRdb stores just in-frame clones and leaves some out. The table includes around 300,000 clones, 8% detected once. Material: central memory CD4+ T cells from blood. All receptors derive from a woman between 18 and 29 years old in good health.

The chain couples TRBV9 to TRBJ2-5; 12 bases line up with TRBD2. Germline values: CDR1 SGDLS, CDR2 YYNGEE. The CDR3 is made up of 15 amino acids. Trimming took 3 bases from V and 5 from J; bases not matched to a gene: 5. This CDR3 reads CASSAGLAGKETQYF. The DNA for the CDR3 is TGTGCCAGCAGCGCAGGACTAGCGGGGAAGGAGACCCAGTACTTC.

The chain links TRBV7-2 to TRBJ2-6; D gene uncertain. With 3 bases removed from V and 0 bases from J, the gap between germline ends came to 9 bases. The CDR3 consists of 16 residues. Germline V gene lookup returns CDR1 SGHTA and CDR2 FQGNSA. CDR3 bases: TGTGCCAGCAGCTTGAAGGTTTCCTCTGGGGCCAACGTCCTGACTTTC. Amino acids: CASSLKVSSGANVLTF.

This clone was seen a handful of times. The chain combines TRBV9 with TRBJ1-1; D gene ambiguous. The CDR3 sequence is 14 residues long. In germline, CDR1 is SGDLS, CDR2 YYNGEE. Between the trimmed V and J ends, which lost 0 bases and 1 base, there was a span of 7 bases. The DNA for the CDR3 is TGTGCCAGCAGCGTAGTGAACAGGAACACTGAAGCTTTCTTT. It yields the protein CASSVVNRNTEAFF.

The CDR3 loop reads CASSRNRGQETQYF. CDR3 DNA: TGTGCCAGCAGCCGGAACAGGGGGCAAGAGACCCAGTACTTC. The chain recombines TRBV7-6 with TRBJ2-5; 8 bases are shared with TRBD1. After removal of 5 bases from V and 2 bases from J, the junction contained 4 bases not matched to a gene. The CDR3 runs to 14 residues. CDR1 is SGHVS, CDR2 FNYEAQ, per germline.

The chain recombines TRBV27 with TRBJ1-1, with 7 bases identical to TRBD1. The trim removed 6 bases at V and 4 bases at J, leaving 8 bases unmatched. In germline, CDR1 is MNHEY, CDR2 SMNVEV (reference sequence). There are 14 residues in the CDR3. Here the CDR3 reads CASRSTGVGTEAFF. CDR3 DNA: TGTGCCAGCAGATCAACAGGGGTGGGCACTGAAGCTTTCTTT.

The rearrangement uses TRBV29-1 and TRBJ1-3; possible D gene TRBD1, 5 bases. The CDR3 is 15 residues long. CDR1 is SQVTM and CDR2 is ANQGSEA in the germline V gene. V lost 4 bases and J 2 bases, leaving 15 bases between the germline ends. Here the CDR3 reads CSVGAPGPAGNTIYF. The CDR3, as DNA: TGCAGCGTTGGGGCCCCAGGGCCTGCTGGAAACACCATATATTTT.

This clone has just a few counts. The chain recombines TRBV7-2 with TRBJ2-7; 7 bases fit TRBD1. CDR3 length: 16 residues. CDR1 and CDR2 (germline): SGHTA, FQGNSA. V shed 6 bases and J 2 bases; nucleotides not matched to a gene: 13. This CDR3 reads CASRSTSGTAAYEQYF. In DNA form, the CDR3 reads TGTGCCAGCAGATCCACGAGTGGGACAGCCGCCTACGAGCAGTACTTC.

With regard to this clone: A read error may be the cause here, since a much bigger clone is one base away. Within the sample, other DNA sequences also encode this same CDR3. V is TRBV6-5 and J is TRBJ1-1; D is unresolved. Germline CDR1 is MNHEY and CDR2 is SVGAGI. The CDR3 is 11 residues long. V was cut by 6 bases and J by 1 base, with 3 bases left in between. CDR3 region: CASRENTEAFF. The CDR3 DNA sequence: TGTGCCAGCAGAGAGAACACTGAAGCTTTCTTT.

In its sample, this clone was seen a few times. CDR3 sequence (DNA): TGTGCCAGCAGCAAGCGAATAGGGACTAGCACAGATACGCAGTATTTT. This encodes CASSKRIGTSTDTQYF. The V and J genes are TRBV7-8 and TRBJ2-3; possibly TRBD2 for D (6 bases). The CDR3 has 16 amino acids. Germline lookup yields CDR1 SGHVS and CDR2 FQNEAQ. The V end lost 5 bases, the J end lost 0 bases, and 15 bases lay between the germline ends.

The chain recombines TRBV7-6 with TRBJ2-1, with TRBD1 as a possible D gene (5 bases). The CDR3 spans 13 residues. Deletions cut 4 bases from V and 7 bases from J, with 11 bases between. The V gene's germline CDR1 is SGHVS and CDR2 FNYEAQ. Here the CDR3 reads CASSSDSWNEQFF. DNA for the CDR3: TGTGCCAGCAGCTCCGACAGCTGGAATGAGCAGTTCTTC.

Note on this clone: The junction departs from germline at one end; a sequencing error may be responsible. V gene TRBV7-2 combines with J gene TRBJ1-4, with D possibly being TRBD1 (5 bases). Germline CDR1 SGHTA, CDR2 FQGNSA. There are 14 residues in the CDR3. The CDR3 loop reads CSSSLGQGNEKLFF. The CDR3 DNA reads TGTTCCAGCAGCTTAGGCCAGGGTAATGAAAAACTGTTTTTT.

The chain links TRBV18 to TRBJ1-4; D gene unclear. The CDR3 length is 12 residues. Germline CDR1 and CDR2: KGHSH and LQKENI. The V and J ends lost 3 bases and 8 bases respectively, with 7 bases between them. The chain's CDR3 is CASSPEREKLFF. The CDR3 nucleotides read TGTGCCAGCTCACCCGAACGGGAAAAACTGTTTTTT.

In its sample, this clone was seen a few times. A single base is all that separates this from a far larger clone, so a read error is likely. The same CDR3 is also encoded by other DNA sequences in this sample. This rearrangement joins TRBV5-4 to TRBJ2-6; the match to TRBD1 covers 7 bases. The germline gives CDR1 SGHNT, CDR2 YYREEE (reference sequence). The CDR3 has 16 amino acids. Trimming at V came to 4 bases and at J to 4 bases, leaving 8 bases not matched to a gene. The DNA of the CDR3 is TGTGCCAGCAGCCAACCCAGGGGGTCGGGGGCCAACGTCCTGACTTTC. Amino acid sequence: CASSQPRGSGANVLTF.

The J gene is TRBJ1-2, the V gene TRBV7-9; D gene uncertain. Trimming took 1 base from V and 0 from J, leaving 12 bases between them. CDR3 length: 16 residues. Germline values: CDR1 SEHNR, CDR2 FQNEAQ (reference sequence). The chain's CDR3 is CASSLVEGRANYGYTF. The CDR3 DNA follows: TGTGCCAGCAGCTTAGTCGAAGGGAGAGCTAACTATGGCTACACCTTC.

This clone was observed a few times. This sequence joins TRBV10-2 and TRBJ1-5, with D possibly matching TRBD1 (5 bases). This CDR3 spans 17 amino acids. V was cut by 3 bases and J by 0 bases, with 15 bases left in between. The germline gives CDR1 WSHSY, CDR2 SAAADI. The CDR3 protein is CASSDPARGISNQPQHF. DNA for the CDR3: TGCGCCAGCAGTGACCCCGCCCGGGGGATTAGCAATCAGCCCCAGCATTTT.

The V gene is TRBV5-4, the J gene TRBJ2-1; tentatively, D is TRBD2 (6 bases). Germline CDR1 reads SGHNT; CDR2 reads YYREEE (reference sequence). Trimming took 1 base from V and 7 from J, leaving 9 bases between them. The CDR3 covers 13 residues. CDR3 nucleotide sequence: TGTGCCAGCAGCTTGCCTAGCGCGAATGAGCAGTTCTTC. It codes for CASSLPSANEQFF. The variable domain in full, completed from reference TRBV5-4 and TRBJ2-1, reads ETGVTQSPTHLIKTRGQQVTLRCSSQSGHNTVSWYQQALGQGPQFIFQYYREEENGRGNFPPRFSGLQFPNYSSELNVNALELDDSALYLCASSLPSANEQFFGPGTRLTVL.

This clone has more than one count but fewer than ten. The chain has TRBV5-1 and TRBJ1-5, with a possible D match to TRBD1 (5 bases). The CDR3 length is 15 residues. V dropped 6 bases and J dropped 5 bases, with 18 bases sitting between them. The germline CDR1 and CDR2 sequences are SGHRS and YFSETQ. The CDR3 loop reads CASKPREGRDQPQHF. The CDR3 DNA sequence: TGCGCCAGCAAGCCTAGGGAGGGGCGCGATCAGCCCCAGCATTTT.

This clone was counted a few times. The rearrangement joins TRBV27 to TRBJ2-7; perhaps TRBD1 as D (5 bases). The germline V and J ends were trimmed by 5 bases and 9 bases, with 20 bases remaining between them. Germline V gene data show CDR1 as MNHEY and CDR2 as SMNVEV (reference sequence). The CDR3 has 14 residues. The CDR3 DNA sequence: TGTGCCAGCAGTCCCGCTTCAACAGGTTTGGTGCAGTACTTC. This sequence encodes CASSPASTGLVQYF.

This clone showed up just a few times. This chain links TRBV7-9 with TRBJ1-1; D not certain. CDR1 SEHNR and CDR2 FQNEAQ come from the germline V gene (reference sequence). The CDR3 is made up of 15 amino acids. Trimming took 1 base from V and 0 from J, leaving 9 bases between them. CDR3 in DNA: TGTGCCAGCAGCTTAGTTAGTTCCATGAACACTGAAGCTTTCTTT. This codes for CASSLVSSMNTEAFF. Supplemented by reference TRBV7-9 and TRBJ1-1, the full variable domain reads DTGVSQNPRHKITKRGQNVTFRCDPISEHNRLYWYRQTLGQGPEFLTYFQNEAQLEKSRLLSDRFSAERPKGSFSTLEIQRTEQGDSAMYLCASSLVSSMNTEAFFGQGTRLTVV.

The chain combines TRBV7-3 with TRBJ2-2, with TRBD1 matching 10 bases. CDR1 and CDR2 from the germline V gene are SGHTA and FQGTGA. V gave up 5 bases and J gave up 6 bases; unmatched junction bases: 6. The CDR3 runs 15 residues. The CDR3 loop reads CASSETGGAPGELFF. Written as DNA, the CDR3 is TGTGCCAGCAGCGAGACAGGGGGCGCCCCCGGGGAGCTGTTTTTT.

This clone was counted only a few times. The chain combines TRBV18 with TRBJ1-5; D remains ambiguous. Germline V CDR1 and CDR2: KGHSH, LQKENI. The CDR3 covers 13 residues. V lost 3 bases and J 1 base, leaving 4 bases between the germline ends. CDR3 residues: CASSPDSNQPQHF. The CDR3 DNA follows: TGTGCCAGCTCACCTGACAGCAATCAGCCCCAGCATTTT. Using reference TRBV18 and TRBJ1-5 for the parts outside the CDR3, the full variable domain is NAGVMQNPRHLVRRRGQEARLRCSPMKGHSHVYWYRQLPEEGLKFMVYLQKENIIDESGMPKERFSAEFPKEGPSILRIQQVVRGDSAAYFCASSPDSNQPQHFGDGTRLSIL.